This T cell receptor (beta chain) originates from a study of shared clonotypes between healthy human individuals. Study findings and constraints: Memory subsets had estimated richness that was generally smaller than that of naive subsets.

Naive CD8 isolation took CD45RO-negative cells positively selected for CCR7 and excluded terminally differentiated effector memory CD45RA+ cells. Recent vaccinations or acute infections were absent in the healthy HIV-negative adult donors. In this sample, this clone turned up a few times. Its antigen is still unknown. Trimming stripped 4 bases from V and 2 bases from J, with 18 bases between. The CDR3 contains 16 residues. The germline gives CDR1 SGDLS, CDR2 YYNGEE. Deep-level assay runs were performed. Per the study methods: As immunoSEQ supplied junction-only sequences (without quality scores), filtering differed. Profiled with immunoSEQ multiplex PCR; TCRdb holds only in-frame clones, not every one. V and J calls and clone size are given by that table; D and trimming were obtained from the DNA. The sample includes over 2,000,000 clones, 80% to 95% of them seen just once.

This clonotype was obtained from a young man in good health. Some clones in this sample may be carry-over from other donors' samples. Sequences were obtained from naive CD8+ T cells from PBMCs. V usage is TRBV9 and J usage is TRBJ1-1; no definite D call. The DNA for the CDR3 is TGTGCCAGCAGCTCAACCCGGGCCCAGGTTAACACTGAAGCTTTCTTT. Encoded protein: CASSSTRAQVNTEAFF.